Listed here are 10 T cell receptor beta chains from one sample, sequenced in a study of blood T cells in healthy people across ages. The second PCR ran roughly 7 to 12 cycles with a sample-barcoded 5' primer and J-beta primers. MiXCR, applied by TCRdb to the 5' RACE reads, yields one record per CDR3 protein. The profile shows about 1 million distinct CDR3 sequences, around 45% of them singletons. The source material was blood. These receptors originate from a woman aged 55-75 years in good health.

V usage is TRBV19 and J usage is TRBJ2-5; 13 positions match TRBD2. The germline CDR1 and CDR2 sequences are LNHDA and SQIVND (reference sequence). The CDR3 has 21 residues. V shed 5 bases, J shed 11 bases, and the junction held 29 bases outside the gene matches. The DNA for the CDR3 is TGTGCCAGTAGTCGTATAGGATTAACCGGGACTAGCGGGATTTCCTACAATGAGCAGTACTTC. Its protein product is CASSRIGLTGTSGISYNEQYF. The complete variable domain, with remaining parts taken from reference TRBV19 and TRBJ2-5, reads DGGITQSPKYLFRKEGQNVTLSCEQNLNHDAMYWYRQDPGQGLRLIYYSQIVNDFQKGDIAEGYSVSREKKESFPLTVTSAQKNPTAFYLCASSRIGLTGTSGISYNEQYFGPGTRLLVL.

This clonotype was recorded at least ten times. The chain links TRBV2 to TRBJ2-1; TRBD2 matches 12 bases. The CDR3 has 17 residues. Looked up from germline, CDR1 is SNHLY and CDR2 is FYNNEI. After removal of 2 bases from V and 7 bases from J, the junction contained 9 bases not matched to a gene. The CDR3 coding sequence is TGTGCCAGCAGTGAACTCGGTACTAGCGGGAGGAAAAATGAGCAGTTCTTC. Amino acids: CASSELGTSGRKNEQFF.

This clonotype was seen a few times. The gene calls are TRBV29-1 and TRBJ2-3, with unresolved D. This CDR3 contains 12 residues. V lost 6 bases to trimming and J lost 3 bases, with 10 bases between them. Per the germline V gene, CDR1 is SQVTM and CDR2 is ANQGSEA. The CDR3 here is CSVPLGTDTQYF. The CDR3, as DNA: TGCAGCGTCCCCCTCGGGACAGATACGCAGTATTTT.

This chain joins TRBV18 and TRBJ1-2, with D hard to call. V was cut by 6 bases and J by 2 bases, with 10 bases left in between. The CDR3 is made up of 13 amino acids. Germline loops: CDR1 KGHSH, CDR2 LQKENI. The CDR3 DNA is TGTGCCAGCTCGACGGCAGCCAACTATGGCTACACCTTC. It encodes CASSTAANYGYTF.

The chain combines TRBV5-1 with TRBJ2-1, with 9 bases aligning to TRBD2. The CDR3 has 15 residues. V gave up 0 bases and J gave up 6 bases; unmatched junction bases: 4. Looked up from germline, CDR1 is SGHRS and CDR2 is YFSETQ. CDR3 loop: CASSLVLAGTNEQFF. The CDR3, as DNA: TGCGCCAGCAGCTTGGTTCTAGCGGGGACCAATGAGCAGTTCTTC.

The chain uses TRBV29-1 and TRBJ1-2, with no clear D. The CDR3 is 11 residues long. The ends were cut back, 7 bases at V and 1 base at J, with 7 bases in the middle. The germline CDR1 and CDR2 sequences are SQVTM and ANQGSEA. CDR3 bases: TGCAGCGGTGAGGATAACTATGGCTACACCTTC. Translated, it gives CSGEDNYGYTF.

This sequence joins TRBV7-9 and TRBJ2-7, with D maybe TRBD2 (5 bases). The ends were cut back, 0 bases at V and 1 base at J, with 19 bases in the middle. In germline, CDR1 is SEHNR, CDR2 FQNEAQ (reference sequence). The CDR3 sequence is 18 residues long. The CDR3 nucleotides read TGTGCCAGCAGCTTAGCGGCCACCGGGGATCCACGGTCCTACGAGCAGTACTTC. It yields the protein CASSLAATGDPRSYEQYF.

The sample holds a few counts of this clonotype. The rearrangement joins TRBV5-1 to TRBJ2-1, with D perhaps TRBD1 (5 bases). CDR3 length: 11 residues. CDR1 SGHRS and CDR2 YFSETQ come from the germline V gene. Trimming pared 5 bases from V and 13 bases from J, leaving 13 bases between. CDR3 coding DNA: TGCGCCAGCAGTGGGTTCGGACAACAGTTCTTC. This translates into CASSGFGQQFF.

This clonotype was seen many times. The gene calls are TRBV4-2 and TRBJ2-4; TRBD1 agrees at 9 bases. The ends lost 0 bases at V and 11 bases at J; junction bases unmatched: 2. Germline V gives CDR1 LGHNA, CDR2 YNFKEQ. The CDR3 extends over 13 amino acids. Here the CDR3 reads CASSQERTGVQYF. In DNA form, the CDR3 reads TGTGCCAGCAGCCAAGAGAGGACAGGGGTTCAGTACTTC.

For the CDR3, the DNA is TGTGCCAGCTCCCTAGCGGGAGGGAGAGGCGATACGCAGTATTTT. This gives the protein CASSLAGGRGDTQYF. The chain has TRBV7-3 and TRBJ2-3; 12 bases line up with TRBD2. The CDR3 extends over 15 amino acids. The V gene's germline CDR1 is SGHTA and CDR2 FQGTGA. V gave up 8 bases and J gave up 6 bases; unmatched junction bases: 9.